The present entry profiles one T cell receptor (beta chain) with its context. Its antigen is unidentified. This CDR3 is built from 13 residues. V shed 3 bases and J shed 3 bases, with 8 bases lying between them. CDR1 and CDR2 from the germline V gene are LNHDA and SQIVND (reference sequence). The data were obtained in a study of brain T cells in children with intractable seizures. Using immunoSEQ multiplex PCR, the repertoire was profiled, and TCRdb retains in-frame clones only, with some absent. The sample has approximately 330,000 clones; over 90% are singletons. Whole-study results and caveats: Only CDR3 sequence similarity suggested viral specificity, without known HCMV serostatus. Clones missing pre-surgery may reflect undersampling of that blood sample.

Sample time point: blood from clinic visit 5 months post-surgery; TSC patient then seizure free. This sequence joins TRBV19 and TRBJ1-2; D might be TRBD1 (5 bases). This TCR was sampled from a boy younger than two with tuberous sclerosis and intractable seizures. The sample was peripheral blood, taken around 5 months after surgery. Here the CDR3 reads CASSIKTDYGYTF. In DNA, the CDR3 is TGTGCCAGTAGTATTAAGACAGACTATGGCTACACCTTC. The entire variable domain, with the rest obtained from reference TRBV19 and TRBJ1-2, is as follows: DGGITQSPKYLFRKEGQNVTLSCEQNLNHDAMYWYRQDPGQGLRLIYYSQIVNDFQKGDIAEGYSVSREKKESFPLTVTSAQKNPTAFYLCASSIKTDYGYTFGSGTRLTVV.